This T cell receptor (beta chain) was sequenced for a study of graft-versus-host responses after intestinal transplantation. Whole-study context: As for transplant type, recipients had multivisceral, liver-intestinal, or isolated intestinal grafts. Induction with anti-thymocyte globulin, then tacrolimus and steroids for about 3 years, was given to all recipients.

Assay: immunoSEQ multiplex PCR; the TCRdb copy retains only in-frame clones and omits some. The sample records around 95,000 clones, over 75% being singletons. A note on this clone: What it binds is not known.

The V segment lost 1 base and the J segment 0 bases; nucleotides outside the gene matches: 9. This CDR3 is built from 17 residues. The germline V gene has CDR1 SGHTA and CDR2 FQGNSA. Study results and caveats: Graft-versus-host to host-versus-graft clonal ratios in allografts were high in patients with graft-donor T cell macrochimerism. GvH clones appeared in recipient marrow, some first in ileum or blood.

The clonotype comes from a human donor who was the organ donor for an intestinal transplant. The material sequenced was unstimulated CD4+ T cells sorted from spleen or lymph node cells, taken before transplant. The chain uses TRBV7-2 and TRBJ2-7, with 7 bases aligning to TRBD2. CDR3 DNA sequence: TGTGCCAGCAGCTTAGTCGGGTCGCGGGGGAGCTCCTACGAGCAGTACTTC. It yields the protein CASSLVGSRGSSYEQYF.